The 28 T cell receptor beta chains below all came from one sample that was sequenced in a study of STAT5B mutations in CD4+ large granular lymphocyte leukemia. Only in-frame clones appear in the TCRdb table, and some are missing; sequencing was by immunoSEQ multiplex PCR. This sample has about 35,000 clones; 68% occur once, and the top ten carry 1.5% to 2%. The sequenced material came from CD4+ T cells from blood buffy coats. These receptors came from a human donor in good health.

This chain connects TRBV27 to TRBJ2-4, with 8 bases aligning to TRBD1. Germline V CDR1 and CDR2: MNHEY, SMNVEV (reference sequence). The CDR3 consists of 14 residues. V trimming: 8 bases; J trimming: 6 bases; junction bases outside the gene matches: 9. The CDR3 here is CASSPDRVPNIQYF. The CDR3 DNA reads as TGTGCCAGCTCCCCGGACAGGGTCCCAAACATTCAGTACTTC.

The rearrangement links TRBV5-5 to TRBJ1-2, with 7 nucleotides matching TRBD1. V was clipped by 2 bases and J by 4 bases; unmatched bases: 8. The length of the CDR3 is 15 residues. Germline loops: CDR1 SGHKS, CDR2 YYEKEE (reference sequence). CDR3 sequence (DNA): TGTGCCAGCAGCTTAAGGCAGGGGGAACTCTATGGCTACACCTTC. This gives the protein CASSLRQGELYGYTF.

For the CDR3, the DNA is TGTGCCAGCAGCATCAGCGGGGTTCAAGATACGCAGTATTTT. Its protein product is CASSISGVQDTQYF. V and J are TRBV9 and TRBJ2-3, with 7 bases fitting TRBD2. After removal of 4 bases from V and 5 bases from J, the junction contained 7 bases not matched to a gene. The CDR3 is made up of 14 amino acids. Germline CDR1 reads SGDLS; CDR2 reads YYNGEE.

The chain joins TRBV27 to TRBJ1-1; weak D call: TRBD1 (6 bases). The germline V and J ends were trimmed by 6 bases and 1 base, with 15 bases remaining between them. The CDR3 has 15 amino acids. CDR1 MNHEY and CDR2 SMNVEV come from the germline V gene (reference sequence). The chain's CDR3 is CASRGQGGGNTEAFF. Here the CDR3 DNA reads TGTGCCAGCAGGGGGCAGGGAGGGGGGAACACTGAAGCTTTCTTT.

DNA for the CDR3: TGCGCCAGCAGCTCGGAGGGTAACTCTGGAAACACCATATATTTT. Protein sequence: CASSSEGNSGNTIYF. J is TRBJ1-3 and V is TRBV5-1, with D unresolved. CDR1 is SGHRS and CDR2 is YFSETQ in the germline V gene. The CDR3 runs to 15 residues. The ends were cut back, 3 bases at V and 0 bases at J, with 10 bases in the middle.

The rearrangement joins TRBV4-1 to TRBJ2-5; no reliable D call. V was shortened by 1 base and J by 5 bases, with 20 bases between the two germline ends. CDR3 size: 17 residues. Germline CDR1 MGHRA, CDR2 YSYEKL. DNA for the CDR3: TGCGCCAGCAGCCAAGTTGGCGCAGGCGGCCAAGGGGAGACCCAGTACTTC. It translates to CASSQVGAGGQGETQYF.

V is TRBV11-3 and J is TRBJ1-2, with D perhaps matching TRBD1 (5 bases). Germline-derived CDR1 and CDR2 are SGHNT and YENEEA. V was pared by 1 base and J by 0 bases, with 12 bases between. CDR3 size: 16 residues. CDR3 coding DNA: TGTGCCAGCAGCTTAGGTGGTGGGGGAACTAACTATGGCTACACCTTC. Translated: CASSLGGGGTNYGYTF.

A few counts support this clone. The chain uses TRBV7-8 and TRBJ1-6, with a tentative D call TRBD1 (5 bases). Germline-derived CDR1 and CDR2 are SGHVS and FQNEAQ. This CDR3 region has 15 residues. V was cut by 4 bases and J by 3 bases, with 10 bases left in between. The CDR3 DNA reads TGTGCCAGCAGCTCTACAACAGGCTATAATTCACCCCTCCACTTT. It yields the protein CASSSTTGYNSPLHF.

This clone was picked up a small number of times. The V gene is TRBV11-3, the J gene TRBJ1-1; possibly TRBD1 for D (6 bases). Germline V CDR1 and CDR2: SGHNT, YENEEA. Trimming removed 5 bases from V and 4 bases from J, with 14 bases in between. The CDR3 has 14 residues. CDR3 region: CASSVRGTGTEAFF. CDR3 bases: TGTGCCAGCAGCGTCAGGGGAACGGGCACTGAAGCTTTCTTT. The whole variable domain, filled in from reference TRBV11-3 and TRBJ1-1, reads EAGVVQSPRYKIIEKKQPVAFWCNPISGHNTLYWYLQNLGQGPELLIRYENEEAVDDSQLPKDRFSAERLKGVDSTLKIQPAELGDSAVYLCASSVRGTGTEAFFGQGTRLTVV.

The J gene is TRBJ2-3, the V gene TRBV7-9, with TRBD2 identical over 7 bases. There are 15 residues in the CDR3. Germline loops: CDR1 SEHNR, CDR2 FQNEAQ (reference sequence). V lost 2 bases to trimming and J lost 4 bases; unmatched junction nucleotides: 6. DNA of the CDR3: TGTGCCAGCAGCTTAATCCTAGCGGTCGCAGATACGCAGTATTTT. Residues: CASSLILAVADTQYF.

This clone was seen a few times. The V gene is TRBV19, the J gene TRBJ1-6; TRBD1 matches 9 bases. CDR3 length: 13 residues. Germline CDR1 is LNHDA and CDR2 is SQIVND (reference sequence). V lost 7 bases to trimming and J lost 10 bases; unmatched junction nucleotides: 5. The CDR3: CASTGTGLSPLHF. The DNA for the CDR3 is TGTGCCAGTACCGGGACAGGGTTATCACCCCTCCACTTT. Filled out from reference TRBV19 and TRBJ1-6, the complete variable domain reads DGGITQSPKYLFRKEGQNVTLSCEQNLNHDAMYWYRQDPGQGLRLIYYSQIVNDFQKGDIAEGYSVSREKKESFPLTVTSAQKNPTAFYLCASTGTGLSPLHFGNGTRLTVT.

The chain employs TRBV9 and TRBJ1-4, with TRBD1 identical over 7 bases. Germline CDR1 is SGDLS and CDR2 is YYNGEE. This CDR3 contains 15 residues. Unmatched junction bases numbered 6, after V lost 4 bases and J lost 3 bases. The chain's CDR3 is CASSYRGLPNEKLFF. The DNA for the CDR3 is TGTGCCAGCAGCTACAGGGGATTACCTAATGAAAAACTGTTTTTT.

The chain carries TRBV5-4 and TRBJ1-2; 11 nucleotides match TRBD1. The CDR3 consists of 19 residues. V was pared by 0 bases and J by 1 base, with 11 bases of the junction left unmatched. Looked up from germline, CDR1 is SGHNT and CDR2 is YYREEE (reference sequence). As DNA, the CDR3 is TGTGCCAGCAGCTTGGGAACATGGGACAGGGGGGTTGATAACTATGGCTACACCTTC. Amino acid sequence: CASSLGTWDRGVDNYGYTF.

The chain couples TRBV20-1 to TRBJ2-5; D may be TRBD2 (6 bases). The V end was cut by 6 bases, the J end by 5 bases, with 10 bases between. The germline gives CDR1 DFQATT, CDR2 SNEGSKA (reference sequence). The CDR3 contains 11 residues. The CDR3 region is CSASGVETQYF. The CDR3 nucleotides are TGCAGTGCCTCGGGGGTTGAGACCCAGTACTTC.

The chain recombines TRBV7-2 with TRBJ1-2; 10 bases are shared with TRBD1. V was pared by 3 bases and J by 8 bases, with 6 bases of the junction left unmatched. Germline V gives CDR1 SGHTA, CDR2 FQGNSA. The CDR3 consists of 14 residues. In DNA form, the CDR3 reads TGTGCCAGCAGCTTTCGGGACAGGGGTGAGGGCTACACCTTC. It yields the protein CASSFRDRGEGYTF.

The chain is built from TRBV20-1 and TRBJ1-1, with TRBD1 identical over 9 bases. V was pared by 6 bases and J by 8 bases, with 4 bases of the junction left unmatched. The germline gives CDR1 DFQATT, CDR2 SNEGSKA (reference sequence). The CDR3 extends over 11 amino acids. The CDR3 reads CSAGTGWEAFF. In DNA form, the CDR3 reads TGCAGTGCCGGGACAGGGTGGGAAGCTTTCTTT.

This chain links TRBV6-1 with TRBJ1-5, with D maybe TRBD1 (5 bases). CDR3 length: 14 residues. Germline-derived CDR1 and CDR2 are MNHNS and SASEGT. V dropped 3 bases and J dropped 3 bases, with 9 bases sitting between them. Here the CDR3 reads CASSDQGVNQPQHF. In DNA, the CDR3 is TGTGCCAGCAGTGACCAAGGGGTCAATCAGCCCCAGCATTTT.

V usage is TRBV4-3 and J usage is TRBJ1-5; no firm D call. The germline V gene has CDR1 LGHNA and CDR2 YSLEER. V gave up 3 bases and J gave up 5 bases, with 8 bases separating them. The CDR3 covers 13 residues. This CDR3 reads CASSQNVHQPQHF. CDR3 DNA: TGCGCCAGCAGCCAGAATGTCCATCAGCCCCAGCATTTT.

V usage is TRBV28 and J usage is TRBJ1-1; D is possibly TRBD1 (5 bases). In germline, CDR1 is MDHEN, CDR2 SYDVKM. Trimming removed 7 bases at V and 0 bases at J, with 15 bases between. This CDR3 has 15 residues. The CDR3 here is CASTSGGTVNTEAFF. CDR3 coding DNA: TGTGCCAGCACCTCGGGGGGGACGGTGAACACTGAAGCTTTCTTT.

The V call is TRBV5-1, the J call TRBJ2-3; TRBD2 aligns across 12 bases. V was pared by 4 bases and J by 5 bases, with 2 bases of the junction left unmatched. In germline, CDR1 is SGHRS, CDR2 YFSETQ. This CDR3 has 14 amino acids. The chain's CDR3 is CASSRTSGEDTQYF. CDR3 DNA sequence: TGCGCCAGCAGCAGGACTAGCGGGGAAGATACGCAGTATTTT.

This chain uses TRBV13 with TRBJ1-1, with a weak D call TRBD1 (5 bases). The CDR3 loop spans 15 amino acids. From germline, CDR1 is PRHDT and CDR2 FYEKMQ (reference sequence). V dropped 6 bases and J dropped 1 base, with 15 bases sitting between them. The CDR3 coding sequence is TGTGCCAGCAGTCCGAGAGGGGACTGGAACACTGAAGCTTTCTTT. This translates into CASSPRGDWNTEAFF.

The V call is TRBV10-3, the J call TRBJ2-7, with 8 bases fitting TRBD1. V shed 10 bases, J shed 5 bases, and the junction held 7 bases outside the gene matches. The CDR3 totals 12 residues. The germline gives CDR1 ENHRY, CDR2 SYGVKD. The CDR3: CATVGQGHEQYF. The CDR3 DNA reads TGTGCCACCGTCGGACAGGGCCACGAGCAGTACTTC.

This clone has just one count. J is TRBJ2-1 and V is TRBV19; the match to TRBD1 covers 10 bases. The germline V gene has CDR1 LNHDA and CDR2 SQIVND (reference sequence). V was clipped by 8 bases and J by 6 bases; unmatched bases: 7. CDR3 length equals 14 residues. The CDR3 loop is CASSDRGLGNEQFF. In DNA, the CDR3 is TGTGCCAGTTCCGACAGGGGGCTCGGCAATGAGCAGTTCTTC.

Only a few counts were recorded for this clone. The chain has TRBV18 and TRBJ1-5, with TRBD1 matching 10 bases. The CDR3 runs to 17 residues. Germline CDR1 and CDR2: KGHSH and LQKENI. Losses at the gene ends were 0 bases for V and 0 bases for J; bases not matched to a gene: 2. The CDR3 here is CASSPPRQGASNQPQHF. In DNA, the CDR3 is TGTGCCAGCTCACCACCAAGACAGGGGGCTAGCAATCAGCCCCAGCATTTT.

The chain uses TRBV7-3 and TRBJ2-3; D may be TRBD1 (5 bases). Germline loops: CDR1 SGHTA, CDR2 FQGTGA. There are 16 residues in the CDR3. V lost 5 bases to trimming and J lost 0 bases, with 15 bases between them. The CDR3, as DNA: TGTGCCAGCAGCCCCCAGGGCAGGACGAGCACAGATACGCAGTATTTT. Translation gives CASSPQGRTSTDTQYF.

The chain carries TRBV5-6 and TRBJ2-1; D remains unclear. The V end was cut by 4 bases, the J end by 6 bases, with 20 bases between. The CDR3 loop spans 16 amino acids. Germline CDR1 and CDR2: SGHDT and YYEEEE. CDR3 in amino acids: CASSRVPGRRGNEQFF. CDR3 nucleotide sequence: TGTGCCAGCAGCCGGGTCCCCGGGCGACGAGGCAATGAGCAGTTCTTC.

This chain uses TRBV6-5 with TRBJ2-5; TRBD1 agrees at 9 bases. Germline CDR1 is MNHEY and CDR2 is SVGAGI. This CDR3 is built from 15 residues. The V gene end was trimmed by 5 bases and the J gene end by 6 bases; junction bases not matched to a gene: 10. The chain's CDR3 is CASSPRPGQGQTQYF. The CDR3 DNA is TGTGCCAGCAGTCCACGACCTGGACAGGGGCAGACCCAGTACTTC.

The chain combines TRBV9 with TRBJ2-1, with unresolved D. Germline CDR1 SGDLS, CDR2 YYNGEE. Trimming removed 0 bases at V and 8 bases at J, with 12 bases between. CDR3 length: 14 residues. For the CDR3, the DNA is TGTGCCAGCAGCGTAGCCTGGGTCGTCGATGAGCAGTTCTTC. This gives the protein CASSVAWVVDEQFF.